The rows below give T cell receptor beta chains drawn from one sample of a study of OX40 agonist ivuxolimab in advanced cancers. Some clones are missing from TCRdb's copy, which holds only in-frame ones; the method was immunoSEQ multiplex PCR. The profile covers about 53,000 clones, with roughly three quarters appearing a single time and 1.2% taken by the ten largest. Source: CD4+ or CD8+ T cells sorted from blood, taken in a trial of the OX40 agonist ivuxolimab. The receptors stem from an adult with an advanced solid tumor such as melanoma, head and neck, liver or kidney cancer. CDR3s include the opening cysteine and the closing phenylalanine or tryptophan. Fields, in order: J gene, D gene, clone size, V gene, CDR3 DNA, CDR3 protein. A D gene is named only where the DNA matches it firmly. A row's size may be missing; if present it is once, few, many or a size class.

TRBJ1-1	-	-	TRBV9	TGTGCCAGCAGCGTAGTTGGAGACCTGAACACTGAAGCTTTCTTT	CASSVVGDLNTEAFF
TRBJ1-1	TRBD1	-	TRBV7-9	TGTGCCAGCAGCGGACAGGCACTTCCCTTGAACACTGAAGCTTTCTTT	CASSGQALPLNTEAFF
TRBJ1-2	-	-	TRBV18	TGTGCCAGCTCACCCGAAGACAGTTATGGCTACACCTTC	CASSPEDSYGYTF
TRBJ2-7	TRBD1	-	TRBV5-1	TGCGCCAGCAGCTTGGAACCAGGGACAGGGAGTTTCGAGCAGTACTTC	CASSLEPGTGSFEQYF
TRBJ1-4	-	-	TRBV6-1	TGTGCCAGCAGTGAACGAAGCCGTAATGAAAAACTGTTTTTT	CASSERSRNEKLFF
TRBJ1-3	-	-	TRBV5-8	TGTGCCAGCAGGGTGGACGTGACTTCTGGAAACACCATATATTTT	CASRVDVTSGNTIYF
TRBJ1-1	-	few	TRBV18	TGTGCCAGCTGGGGCGGGCTTAGGAACACTGAAGCTTTCTTT	CASWGGLRNTEAFF
TRBJ2-2	TRBD1	-	TRBV30	TGTGCCTGGAGTGTTATAGGGACAGAAACCGGGGAGCTGTTTTTT	CAWSVIGTETGELFF
TRBJ2-3	-	-	TRBV11-3	TGTGCCAGCAGCTTCGCCATAGCGGAAACTAGCACAGATACGCAGTATTTT	CASSFAIAETSTDTQYF
TRBJ2-7	TRBD1	-	TRBV4-2	TGTGCCAGCAGCCAGGCACAGGGGGCTACCGTCCACGAGCAGTACTTC	CASSQAQGATVHEQYF
TRBJ2-5	TRBD2	-	TRBV7-2	TGTGCCAGCAGCTTGTACGGCGGGAGCCAAGAGACCCAGTACTTC	CASSLYGGSQETQYF
TRBJ2-3	TRBD2	-	TRBV10-3	TGTGCCATCAGTGGATCAGACAGCGGGGGGCTAAGATATAGCACAGATACGCAGTATTTT	CAISGSDSGGLRYSTDTQYF
TRBJ1-2	-	few	TRBV5-6	TGTGCCAGCAGCTTCCGAGGGTCGGGCTACACCTTC	CASSFRGSGYTF
TRBJ2-7	-	-	TRBV6-1	TGTGCCAGCAGCATAGGGTGGCCCTACGAGCAGTACTTC	CASSIGWPYEQYF
TRBJ1-3	-	few	TRBV7-9	TGTGCCAGCAGTTCGGACCGGTCCTCTGGAAACACCATATATTTT	CASSSDRSSGNTIYF
TRBJ1-4	-	-	TRBV2	TGTGCCAGCGGACCCACGGGGCAGGCTAATGAAAAACTGTTTTTT	CASGPTGQANEKLFF
TRBJ2-5	-	-	TRBV30	TGTGCCTGGAGTGTAGGCCGCCTCACCATTCAAGAGACCCAGTACTTC	CAWSVGRLTIQETQYF
TRBJ2-2	-	-	TRBV18	TGTGCCAGCTCACCTTACAAACAGGTTTGGTCCGGGGAGCTGTTTTTT	CASSPYKQVWSGELFF
TRBJ2-7	TRBD2	-	TRBV10-3	TGTGCCATCAGTGATCCTAGCGGGAGGGCTGGTTACGAGCAGTACTTC	CAISDPSGRAGYEQYF
TRBJ1-3	-	-	TRBV6-5	TGTGCCAGCAGTTACTTTGCCTCTGGAAACACCATATATTTT	CASSYFASGNTIYF
TRBJ1-2	-	-	TRBV29-1	TGCAGCGTTGAAGGGGCAGGGGACTATGGCTACACCTTC	CSVEGAGDYGYTF
TRBJ2-5	-	-	TRBV4-1	TGCGCCAGCAGCCTAACGCAACGAGAGACCCAGTACTTC	CASSLTQRETQYF
TRBJ2-7	TRBD2	-	TRBV5-4	TGTGCCAGCAGCTCGCTTAAAACCGGGACTAAGGGTTACGAGCAGTACTTC	CASSSLKTGTKGYEQYF
TRBJ2-1	TRBD2	few	TRBV18	TGTGCCAGCTCACCCTATGTAGCGGGAGCCTACAATGAGCAGTTCTTC	CASSPYVAGAYNEQFF
TRBJ1-6	-	-	TRBV7-2	TGTGCCAGCAGATTAAACTTTAATTCACCCCTCCACTTT	CASRLNFNSPLHF
TRBJ2-7	-	-	TRBV21-1	TGTGCCAGCAGCGCCCGATCCCGGGTGCAGTACTTC	CASSARSRVQYF
TRBJ2-2	TRBD1	-	TRBV6-4	TGTGCCAGCAGGCAGGGGGCCATCACCGGGGAGCTGTTTTTT	CASRQGAITGELFF
TRBJ1-2	-	-	TRBV7-6	TGTGCCAGCAGCCCAGGTGGGGGCAACTATGGCTACACCTTC	CASSPGGGNYGYTF
TRBJ1-2	TRBD1	-	TRBV5-5	TGTGCCAGCAGCCTTGGGACAGGGAGGGGCTATGGCTACACCTTC	CASSLGTGRGYGYTF
TRBJ1-3	-	few	TRBV6-6	TGTGGCTGTGGCAGCTCTGGAAACACCATATATTTT	CGCGSSGNTIYF
TRBJ1-1	-	-	TRBV19	TGTGCCAGTAGGGCCTCCGGGACGGACAACACTGAAGCTTTCTTT	CASRASGTDNTEAFF
TRBJ1-5	TRBD1	once	TRBV28	TGTGCCAGCACCGGAAACAGGGGCCAGAATCAGCCCCAGCATTTT	CASTGNRGQNQPQHF
TRBJ2-3	TRBD1	-	TRBV6-6	TGTGCCAGCAGCCGAACGGAAACAAGACAGGGGGATACGCAGTATTTT	CASSRTETRQGDTQYF